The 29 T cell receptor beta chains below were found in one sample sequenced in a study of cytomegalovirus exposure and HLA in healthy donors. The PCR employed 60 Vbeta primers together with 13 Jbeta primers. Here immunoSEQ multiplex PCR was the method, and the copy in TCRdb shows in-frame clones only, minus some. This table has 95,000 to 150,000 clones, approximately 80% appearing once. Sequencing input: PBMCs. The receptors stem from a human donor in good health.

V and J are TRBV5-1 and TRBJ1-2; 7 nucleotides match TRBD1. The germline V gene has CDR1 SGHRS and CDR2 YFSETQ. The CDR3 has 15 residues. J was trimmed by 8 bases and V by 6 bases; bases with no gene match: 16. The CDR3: CASKGTDFPSGGYTF. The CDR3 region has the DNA TGCGCCAGCAAAGGGACAGACTTTCCTTCGGGCGGCTACACCTTC.

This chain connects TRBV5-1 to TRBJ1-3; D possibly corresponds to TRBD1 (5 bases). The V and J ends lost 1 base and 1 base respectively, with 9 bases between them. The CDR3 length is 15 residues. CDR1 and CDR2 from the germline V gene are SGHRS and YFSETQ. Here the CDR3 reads CASSLLGQSGNTIYF. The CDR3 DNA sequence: TGCGCCAGCAGCTTGCTAGGACAATCTGGAAACACCATATATTTT.

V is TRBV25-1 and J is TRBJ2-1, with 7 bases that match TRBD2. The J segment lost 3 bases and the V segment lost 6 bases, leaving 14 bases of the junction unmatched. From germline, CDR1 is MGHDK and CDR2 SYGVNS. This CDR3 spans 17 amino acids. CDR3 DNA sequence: TGTGCCAGCAGCCATGCGGAGGGTAGCGGGCTCTACAATGAGCAGTTCTTC. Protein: CASSHAEGSGLYNEQFF.

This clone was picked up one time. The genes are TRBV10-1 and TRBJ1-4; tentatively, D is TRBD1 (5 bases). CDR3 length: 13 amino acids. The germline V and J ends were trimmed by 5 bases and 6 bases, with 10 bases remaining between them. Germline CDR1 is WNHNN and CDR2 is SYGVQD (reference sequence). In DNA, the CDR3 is TGCGCCAGCAGTCAGGGAAGGGATGAAAAACTGTTTTTT. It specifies CASSQGRDEKLFF.

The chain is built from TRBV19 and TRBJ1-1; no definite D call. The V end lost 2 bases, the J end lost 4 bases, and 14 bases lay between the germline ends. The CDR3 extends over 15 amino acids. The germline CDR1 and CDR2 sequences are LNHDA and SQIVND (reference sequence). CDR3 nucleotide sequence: TGTGCCAGTAGTATACAGCGGGTGCTGGGCACTGAAGCTTTCTTT. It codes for CASSIQRVLGTEAFF.

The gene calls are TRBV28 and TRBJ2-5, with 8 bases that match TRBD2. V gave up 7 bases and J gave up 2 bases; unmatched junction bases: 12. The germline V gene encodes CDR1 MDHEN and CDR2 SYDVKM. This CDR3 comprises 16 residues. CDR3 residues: CASNGGGWEEQETQYF. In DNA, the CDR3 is TGTGCCAGCAACGGGGGGGGGTGGGAGGAACAAGAGACCCAGTACTTC.

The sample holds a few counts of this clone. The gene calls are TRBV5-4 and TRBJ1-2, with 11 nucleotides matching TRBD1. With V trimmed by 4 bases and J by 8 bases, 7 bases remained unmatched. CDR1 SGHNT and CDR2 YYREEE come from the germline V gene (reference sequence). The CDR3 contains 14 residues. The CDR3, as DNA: TGTGCCAGCAGCCCTACGGACAGGGGGCTCGGCTACACCTTC. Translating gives CASSPTDRGLGYTF.

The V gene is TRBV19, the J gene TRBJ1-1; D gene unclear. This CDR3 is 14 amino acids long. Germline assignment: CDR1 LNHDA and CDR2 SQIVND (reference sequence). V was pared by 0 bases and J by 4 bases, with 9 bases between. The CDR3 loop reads CASSIDRRGTEAFF. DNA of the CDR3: TGTGCCAGTAGTATAGACCGGCGGGGCACTGAAGCTTTCTTT.

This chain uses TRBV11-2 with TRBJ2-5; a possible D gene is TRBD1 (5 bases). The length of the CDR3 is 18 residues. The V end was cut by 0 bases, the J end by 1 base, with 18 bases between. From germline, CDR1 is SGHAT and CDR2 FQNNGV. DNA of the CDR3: TGTGCCAGCAGCTTAGACCCAGGGTGGACCAAGCTCCAAGAGACCCAGTACTTC. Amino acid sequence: CASSLDPGWTKLQETQYF.

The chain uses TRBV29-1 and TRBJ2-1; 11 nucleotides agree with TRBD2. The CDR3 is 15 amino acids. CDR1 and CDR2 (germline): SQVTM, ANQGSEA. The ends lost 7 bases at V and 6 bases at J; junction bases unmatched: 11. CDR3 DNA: TGCAGCGCCTGGTTAGCGGGAGGGCCCACCAATGAGCAGTTCTTC. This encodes CSAWLAGGPTNEQFF.

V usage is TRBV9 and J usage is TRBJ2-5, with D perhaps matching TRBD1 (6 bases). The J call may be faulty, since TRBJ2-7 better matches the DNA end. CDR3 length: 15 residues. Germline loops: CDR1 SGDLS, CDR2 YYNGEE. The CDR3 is CASSADLSQGNEQYF. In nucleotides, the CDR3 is TGTGCCAGCAGCGCCGATCTCAGTCAGGGGAACGAGCAGTACTTC.

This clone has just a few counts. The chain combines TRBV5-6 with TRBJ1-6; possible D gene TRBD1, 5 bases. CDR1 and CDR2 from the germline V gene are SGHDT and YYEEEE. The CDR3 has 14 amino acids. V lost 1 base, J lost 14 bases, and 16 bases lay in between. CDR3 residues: CASSLYTWGGTLHF. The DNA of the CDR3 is TGTGCCAGCAGCTTGTATACGTGGGGGGGGACCCTCCACTTT.

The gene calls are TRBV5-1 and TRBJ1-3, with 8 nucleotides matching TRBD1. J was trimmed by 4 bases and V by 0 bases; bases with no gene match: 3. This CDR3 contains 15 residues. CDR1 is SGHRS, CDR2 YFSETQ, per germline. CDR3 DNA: TGCGCCAGCAGCTTGGCGACAGGGGCAGGAAACACCATATATTTT. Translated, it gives CASSLATGAGNTIYF.

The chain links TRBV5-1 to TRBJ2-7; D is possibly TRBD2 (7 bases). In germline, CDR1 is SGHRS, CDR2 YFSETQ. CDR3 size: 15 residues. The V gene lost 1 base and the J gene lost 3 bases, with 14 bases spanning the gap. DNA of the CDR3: TGCGCCAGCAGCTTGCTGGGGGGGGCGGTCTACGAGCAGTACTTC. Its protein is CASSLLGGAVYEQYF.

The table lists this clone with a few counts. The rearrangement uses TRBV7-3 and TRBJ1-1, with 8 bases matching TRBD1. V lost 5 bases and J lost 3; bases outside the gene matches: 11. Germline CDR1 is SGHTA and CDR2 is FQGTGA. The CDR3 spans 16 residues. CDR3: CASSLFGDRGHTEAFF. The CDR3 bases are TGTGCCAGCAGCCTCTTTGGAGACAGGGGCCACACTGAAGCTTTCTTT.

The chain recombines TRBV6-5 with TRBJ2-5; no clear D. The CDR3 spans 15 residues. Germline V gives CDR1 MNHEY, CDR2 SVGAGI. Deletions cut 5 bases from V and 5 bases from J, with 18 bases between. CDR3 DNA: TGTGCCAGCAGTCCCAATGGGTATTTGGAGGAGACCCAGTACTTC. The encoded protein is CASSPNGYLEETQYF.

The CDR3 coding sequence is TGTGCCAGCAGCTTGGACACTTTCGAAGGGTATGGCTACACCTTC. It yields the protein CASSLDTFEGYGYTF. This rearrangement joins TRBV2 to TRBJ1-2, with D tentatively TRBD1 (5 bases). V shed 6 bases and J shed 5 bases, with 19 bases lying between them. The CDR3 extends over 15 amino acids. Germline V lookup: CDR1 SNHLY, CDR2 FYNNEI.

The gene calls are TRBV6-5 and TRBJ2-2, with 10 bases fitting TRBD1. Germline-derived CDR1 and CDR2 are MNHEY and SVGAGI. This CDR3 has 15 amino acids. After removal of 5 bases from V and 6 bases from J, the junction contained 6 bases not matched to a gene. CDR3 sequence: CASSTRTGGAGELFF. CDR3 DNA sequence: TGTGCCAGCAGTACCCGGACAGGGGGAGCCGGGGAGCTGTTTTTT.

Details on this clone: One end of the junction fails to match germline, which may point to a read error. CDR3 nucleotide sequence: TGTGCTAGCAGCCCCCGGGGGGCTAGCGGGAGGAATTACAGCTCCTACGAGCAGTACTTC. It specifies CASSPRGASGRNYSSYEQYF. V and J are TRBV7-7 and TRBJ2-7; 11 nucleotides line up with TRBD2. The CDR3 is 20 amino acids. The V gene's germline CDR1 is SSHAT and CDR2 FNYEAQ (reference sequence).

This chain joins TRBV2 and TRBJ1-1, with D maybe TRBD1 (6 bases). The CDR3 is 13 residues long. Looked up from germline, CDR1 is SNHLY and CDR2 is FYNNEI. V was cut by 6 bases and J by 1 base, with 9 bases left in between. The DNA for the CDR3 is TGTGCCAGCAGCGGACAGCCGAACACTGAAGCTTTCTTT. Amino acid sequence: CASSGQPNTEAFF.

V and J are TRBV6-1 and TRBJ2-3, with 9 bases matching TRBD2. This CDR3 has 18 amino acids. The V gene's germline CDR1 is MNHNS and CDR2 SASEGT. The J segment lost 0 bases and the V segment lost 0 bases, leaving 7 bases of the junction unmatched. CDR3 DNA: TGTGCCAGCAGTGAAGCCCGACTAGCGGCGACTAGCACAGATACGCAGTATTTT. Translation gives CASSEARLAATSTDTQYF.

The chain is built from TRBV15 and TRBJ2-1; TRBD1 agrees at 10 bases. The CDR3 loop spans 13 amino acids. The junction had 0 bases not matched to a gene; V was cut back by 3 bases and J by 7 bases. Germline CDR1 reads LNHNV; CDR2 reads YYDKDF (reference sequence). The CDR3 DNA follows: TGTGCCACCAGCAGGGACAGGGGGAATGAGCAGTTCTTC. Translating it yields CATSRDRGNEQFF.

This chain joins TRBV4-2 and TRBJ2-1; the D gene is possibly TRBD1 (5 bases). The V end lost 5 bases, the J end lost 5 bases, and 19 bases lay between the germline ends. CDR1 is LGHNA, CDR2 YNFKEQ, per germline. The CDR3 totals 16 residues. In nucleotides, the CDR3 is TGTGCCAGCAGCATTTTGACAGTGGGGAAGGACAATGAGCAGTTCTTC. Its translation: CASSILTVGKDNEQFF.

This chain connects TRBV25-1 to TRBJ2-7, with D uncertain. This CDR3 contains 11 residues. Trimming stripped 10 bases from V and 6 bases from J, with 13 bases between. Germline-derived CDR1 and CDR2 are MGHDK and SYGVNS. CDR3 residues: CATTTAVEQYF. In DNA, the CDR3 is TGTGCCACCACTACGGCGGTCGAGCAGTACTTC.

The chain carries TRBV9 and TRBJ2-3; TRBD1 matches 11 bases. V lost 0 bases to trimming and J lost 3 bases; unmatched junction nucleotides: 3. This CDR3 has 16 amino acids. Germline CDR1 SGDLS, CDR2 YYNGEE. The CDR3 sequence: CASSVVGQGGTDTQYF. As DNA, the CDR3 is TGTGCCAGCAGCGTAGTGGGACAGGGGGGAACAGATACGCAGTATTTT.

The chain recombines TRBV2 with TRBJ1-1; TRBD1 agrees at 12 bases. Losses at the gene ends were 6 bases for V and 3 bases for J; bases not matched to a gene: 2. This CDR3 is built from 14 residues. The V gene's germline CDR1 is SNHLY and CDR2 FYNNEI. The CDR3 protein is CASRGQGAYTEAFF. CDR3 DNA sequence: TGTGCCAGCAGGGGACAGGGGGCATACACTGAAGCTTTCTTT. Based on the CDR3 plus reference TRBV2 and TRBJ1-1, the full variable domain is EPEVTQTPSHQVTQMGQEVILRCVPISNHLYFYWYRQILGQKVEFLVSFYNNEISEKSEIFDDQFSVERPDGSNFTLKIRSTKLEDSAMYFCASRGQGAYTEAFFGQGTRLTVV.

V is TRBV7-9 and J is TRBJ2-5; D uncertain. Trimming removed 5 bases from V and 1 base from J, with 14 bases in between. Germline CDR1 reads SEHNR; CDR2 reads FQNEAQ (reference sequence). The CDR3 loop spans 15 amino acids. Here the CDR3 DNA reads TGTGCCAGCAGCCACGGAGACGCCCGCCAAGAGACCCAGTACTTC. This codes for CASSHGDARQETQYF.

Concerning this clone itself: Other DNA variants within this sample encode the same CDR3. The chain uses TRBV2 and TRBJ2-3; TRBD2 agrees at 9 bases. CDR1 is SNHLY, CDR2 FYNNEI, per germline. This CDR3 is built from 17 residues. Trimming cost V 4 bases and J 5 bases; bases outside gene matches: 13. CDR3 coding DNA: TGTGCCAGCAGTGTACCGGGACTAGCCGGACCTCAAGATACGCAGTATTTT. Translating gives CASSVPGLAGPQDTQYF.

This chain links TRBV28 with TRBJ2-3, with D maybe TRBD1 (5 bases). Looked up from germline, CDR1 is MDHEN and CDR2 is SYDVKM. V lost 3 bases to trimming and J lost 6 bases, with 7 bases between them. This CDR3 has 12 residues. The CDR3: CASSLAGDTQYF. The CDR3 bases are TGTGCCAGCAGTTTGGCAGGGGATACGCAGTATTTT.